This entry describes one T cell receptor beta chain. No antigen is known for it. This entry comes from a study of cytomegalovirus exposure and HLA in healthy donors. General study results and limits: Several of the most significant clusters were apparently associated with common viral pathogens in a later analysis. When a later analysis was performed, an Asian-associated ancestry cluster reportedly had fewer N-insertions than the roughly 670-donor mean.

The donors gave bone marrow, and they were healthy. Germline lookup yields CDR1 MGHRA and CDR2 YSYEKL. The CDR3 totals 16 residues. V lost 4 bases, J lost 1 base, and 13 bases lay in between. With 60 Vbeta and 13 Jbeta primers, the PCR was carried out. Clones were read by immunoSEQ multiplex PCR, and TCRdb kept only the in-frame ones, dropping some. The sample has 130,000 to 150,000 clones; about 73% are singletons. The TCR was taken from a man in his forties in good health and CMV-seropositive. This chain connects TRBV4-1 to TRBJ2-2; a weak D match, TRBD2 (6 bases). Sequencing was performed on PBMCs. The CDR3 DNA reads TGCGCCAGCAGCCTTCATCGCGGGGTGAACACCGGGGAGCTGTTTTTT. It is translated as CASSLHRGVNTGELFF.